The entry below describes one T cell receptor (beta chain). Its antigen is undetermined. This specimen belongs to a study of monozygotic twins with inflammatory bowel disease. Study-level results: Researchers report that IBD patients shared fewer clonotypes with others than healthy twins, especially amid disease activity.

TCRdb reanalyzed the 5' RACE reads and collapses them to one entry per CDR3 protein, without DNA. Across 350,000 to 550,000 distinct CDR3 sequences, the top ten clones capture 2% to 3% of the sample. This TCR was sampled from a human donor with ulcerative colitis or Crohn's disease, or a healthy co-twin of an affected twin (not recorded which). The material sequenced was blood.

The CDR3 protein is CASSFQGWGNEQFF. The rearrangement joins TRBV18 to TRBJ2-1; TCRdb calls TRBD1, which cannot be checked without DNA. The CDR3 length is 14 residues. Germline-derived CDR1 and CDR2 are KGHSH and LQKENI.